The 3 T cell receptor beta chains below all came from one sample that was sequenced in a study of cytomegalovirus exposure and HLA in healthy donors. In the PCR, 60 Vbeta and 13 Jbeta primers were used. Method: immunoSEQ multiplex PCR; TCRdb's copy keeps in-frame clones and lacks some. The table has about 160,000 clones, around 77% seen once. Sequencing was performed on PBMCs. The origin of the receptors is a man aged 55 to 70 in good health and CMV-seronegative.

The V and J genes are TRBV30 and TRBJ2-7, with 8 bases identical to TRBD1. The CDR3 has 15 amino acids. The V segment lost 5 bases and the J segment 1 base; nucleotides outside the gene matches: 10. The germline V gene has CDR1 GTSNPN and CDR2 SVGIG (reference sequence). CDR3 in amino acids: CAWASVWTGSYEQYF. The CDR3 DNA sequence: TGTGCCTGGGCCTCGGTATGGACAGGGTCCTACGAGCAGTACTTC.

V and J are TRBV7-2 and TRBJ2-1, with TRBD2 identical over 15 bases. J gave up 9 bases and V 5 bases, and 17 bases lay outside the gene matches. The CDR3 length is 19 residues. Germline V lookup: CDR1 SGHTA, CDR2 FQGNSA. In DNA, the CDR3 is TGTGCCAGCAGCATCCGGGGACTAGCGGGAGGTACCCCCCGGGGTGAGCAGTTCTTC. Protein sequence: CASSIRGLAGGTPRGEQFF.

This chain links TRBV2 with TRBJ2-1; no clear D. The CDR3 is 15 amino acids. Germline CDR1 and CDR2: SNHLY and FYNNEI. V shed 4 bases and J shed 0 bases, with 10 bases lying between them. CDR3 sequence (DNA): TGTGCCAGCAGTGGCGCGTTGAACTCCTACAATGAGCAGTTCTTC. Translated: CASSGALNSYNEQFF.